This paragraph covers one TCR beta chain sequence. Its antigen remains unidentified. No quality values exist for individual bases; no much larger clone is one base distant. This entry comes from a study of Ad26.COV2.S vaccination and SARS-CoV-2 variants (dated by TCRdb to the early 2020s). With regard to the full study: Donors in the vaccine arm were drawn from COV1001, a phase I-IIa trial of Ad26.COV2.S in healthy adults that was multicentre, randomized, double-blind and placebo-controlled. Ad26.COV2.S was given intramuscularly at 5x10^10 or 1x10^11 viral particles, as a single shot or as two shots 56 days apart. TCRbeta repertoire sequencing was used to assess the specificity and breadth of SARS-CoV-2-reactive T cell receptors after Ad26.COV2.S vaccination. A total of approximately 30 samples were included in the TCR-sequenced set, comprising around 20 Ad26.COV2.S vaccine recipients, 5 placebo recipients and 8 SARS-CoV-2 convalescent individuals. Participants in the trial were split at random into five groups of five each, receiving low-dose or high-dose Ad26.COV2.S once or twice, or else placebo on both occasions. Investigators remained blinded to trial group allocation during experiments and outcome assessment. Broader findings and caveats from the paper: The study was not powered to compare responses between vaccine doses or regimens. Vaccine and placebo recipients had comparable non-spike TCR breadth, which fits with the vaccine containing only spike. Ad26.COV2.S recipients had higher spike-specific TCR breadth than placebo recipients (P = 0.0014). Substantial breadth of spike-specific CD8+ and CD4+ T cell responses was reported after vaccination. The authors noted that the TCR breadth and depth analyses may have underestimated total T cell responses.

Reading from cysteine to phenylalanine, the CDR3 counts 15 amino acids. CDR3 DNA is the only sequence kept; it has 45 bases, read in frame from the first base. From a lookup of the germline V gene (reference sequence), CDR1 and CDR2 are LGHDT and YNNKEL. Relative to germline, V is 4 bases shorter and J is 6 bases shorter, with 15 bases between their ends. In light of the paper, this sample's treatment or condition label describes: 15 to 20 received Ad26.COV2.S at low or high dose, single or two shots; about 5 received placebo; per-sample allocation not given. For vaccine and placebo recipients, the sequenced repertoires came from samples collected on day 63 after the first injection. In Cohort 1b, some 25 adults aged 18-55 years were enrolled at a single site in Boston, USA, between 29 July and 7 August 2020. Ad26.COV2.S consisted of a replication-incompetent adenovirus type 26 vector by which a prefusion-stabilized SARS-CoV-2 spike protein from the original Wuhan strain was expressed.

The immunoSEQ Assay was used to sequence TCRbeta CDR3 regions. After extraction, genomic DNA underwent amplification by bias-controlled multiplex PCR, followed by high-throughput sequencing. Per the source publication's procedure: To quantify the absolute abundance of each unique TCRbeta CDR3 region, sequences were collapsed and filtered. Usable DNA was measured by amplifying reference genes present in all nucleated cells, and TCRbeta template counts were normalized to that usable DNA to estimate T cell fraction. Repertoire TCRs were annotated as SARS-CoV-2-specific by exact matching of V gene, CDR3 amino acid sequence and J gene to a known reactive TCR set. MIRA supplied the reference SARS-CoV-2 TCR set, which was filtered for enrichment in COVID-19-positive ImmuneCODE repertoires so that public or cross-reactive TCRs were removed. Using the MIRA antigens, annotated TCRs were further analysed by specific ORF or by position within an ORF. Depth was the summed frequency of annotated unique rearrangements, while breadth was defined as annotated unique rearrangements over total unique productive rearrangements. Two-sided Wilcoxon rank-sum tests were used to compare TCR breadth between groups. Sourced from immuneACCESS, this table was stored by TCRdb with only in-frame sequences that have V and J called. A share of the clones is absent; for the studies checked, an unresolved V gene accounts for under half, and the remainder has no known explanation. V, J and clone size were drawn from that table, and D and trimming were deduced from the DNA. Here the sample has roughly 320,000 clones; roughly 87% occur a single time. Roughly 3.2% of the sample rests with the top ten.

The sample was peripheral blood, taken in a trial of Ad26.COV2.S vaccine versus placebo. The clonotype originates from a person aged 18 to 65 who received the Ad26.COV2.S COVID-19 vaccine or a placebo. The chain is assembled from TRBV3-1 (or the pseudogene TRBV3-2) and TRBJ1-4; too little of a D gene remains to name it. The CDR3 has the sequence CASSLPSGFDEKLFF. The bases are TGTGCCAGCAGCCTACCGTCCGGTTTCGATGAAAAACTGTTTTTT.